This T cell receptor (beta chain) comes out of a study of regulatory T cells in long-lasting Graves disease. Study information: Duration of antithyroid drug therapy among newly diagnosed Graves' patients was under 3 months. Findings and limits, study-wide: Persistent cases favored TRBV28, TRBJ1-2 and TRBJ2-5.

Indicated time point: newly diagnosed GD, antithyroid drugs for less than 3 months. Extracted RNA from PBMCs served as the source of the TCR library. In each case, Graves' disease was diagnosed per American Thyroid Association guidelines. About this clonotype itself: Antigen: not known.

Germline values: CDR1 LGHDT, CDR2 YNNKEL (reference sequence). Trimming took 5 bases from V and 5 from J, leaving 21 bases between them. The CDR3 is made up of 16 amino acids. Both iRepertoire HTBI primers and Arm-PCR of CDR3 regions were used to build the TCR beta libraries. From the multiplex PCR reads, TCRdb called clonotypes with MiXCR, one entry per CDR3 protein. The sample records about 310,000 distinct CDR3 sequences, 18% being singletons. The TCR comes from a female donor with Graves disease. The chain couples TRBV3-1 to TRBJ1-1; D is undetermined. The sample was peripheral blood mononuclear cells (PBMCs), taken at new diagnosis, from a patient treated with antithyroid drugs. CDR3 DNA: TGTGCCAGCAGCATTCTAAGCGAGGGTTGGAGGACTGAAGCTTTCTTT. It is translated as CASSILSEGWRTEAFF.